A single sample is the source of the 18 T cell receptor beta chains below, sequenced in a study of shared clonotypes between healthy human individuals. Libraries were prepared by immunoSEQ multiplex PCR; TCRdb keeps only in-frame clonotypes and omits some of them. The sample has about 1 million clones, 78% seen once. The source material was memory CD4+ T cells from PBMCs. The subset was: CD45RA-negative fraction. Receptors originate from a man younger than 35 in good health. Some clones in this sample may be carry-over from other donors' samples.

The chain links TRBV28 to TRBJ1-1; possibly TRBD1 for D (6 bases). The V end was cut by 5 bases, the J end by 2 bases, with 12 bases between. Per germline, CDR1 MDHEN and CDR2 SYDVKM. This CDR3 has 14 residues. CDR3 loop: CASSRPDRNTEAFF. DNA for the CDR3: TGTGCCAGCAGTCGTCCGGACAGAAACACTGAAGCTTTCTTT.

The CDR3 DNA sequence: TGTGCCAGCAGCTCCCCACCCGAAATTAACGAGCAGTACTTC. Translated: CASSSPPEINEQYF. The chain carries TRBV7-9 and TRBJ2-7, with D unresolved. The germline CDR1 and CDR2 sequences are SEHNR and FQNEAQ (reference sequence). V shed 4 bases and J shed 5 bases, with 15 bases lying between them. This CDR3 is 14 amino acids long.

The chain carries TRBV2 and TRBJ2-1; 10 bases align to TRBD2. Germline assignment: CDR1 SNHLY and CDR2 FYNNEI. Losses at the gene ends were 6 bases for V and 2 bases for J; bases not matched to a gene: 4. The CDR3 length is 15 residues. In DNA, the CDR3 is TGTGCCAGCAGGGACGGACTAGCGGCCTACAATGAGCAGTTCTTC. Residues: CASRDGLAAYNEQFF. Supplemented by reference TRBV2 and TRBJ2-1, the full variable domain reads EPEVTQTPSHQVTQMGQEVILRCVPISNHLYFYWYRQILGQKVEFLVSFYNNEISEKSEIFDDQFSVERPDGSNFTLKIRSTKLEDSAMYFCASRDGLAAYNEQFFGPGTRLTVL.

V gene TRBV28 combines with J gene TRBJ2-3; D gene unclear. This CDR3 region has 12 residues. CDR1 MDHEN and CDR2 SYDVKM come from the germline V gene. With 7 bases removed from V and 5 bases from J, the gap between germline ends came to 10 bases. The CDR3 spells CASTTQKDTQYF. Written as DNA, the CDR3 is TGTGCCAGCACCACCCAAAAAGATACGCAGTATTTT.

As concerns this clone: This sample includes further DNA sequences coding for the same CDR3. The chain carries TRBV7-9 and TRBJ1-5; TRBD1 might be the D (5 bases). CDR1 is SEHNR, CDR2 FQNEAQ, per germline (reference sequence). The CDR3 loop spans 12 amino acids. The V end was cut by 1 base, the J end by 7 bases, with 5 bases between. The CDR3 reads CASSLGGQPQHF. DNA of the CDR3: TGTGCCAGCAGCTTAGGGGGGCAGCCCCAGCATTTT.

The chain uses TRBV28 and TRBJ2-7; TRBD1 might be the D (6 bases). V was trimmed by 10 bases and J by 7 bases, leaving 26 bases between them. From germline, CDR1 is MDHEN and CDR2 SYDVKM. CDR3 length equals 15 residues. The CDR3 nucleotides read TGTGCCACCCAAGGTGCGGCTAGTCGTAGGGGGGAGCAGTACTTC. Amino acids: CATQGAASRRGEQYF.

This clone was seen a handful of times. The rearrangement uses TRBV9 and TRBJ1-3; TRBD1 might be the D (6 bases). Looked up from germline, CDR1 is SGDLS and CDR2 is YYNGEE. This CDR3 spans 17 amino acids. The germline V and J ends were trimmed by 0 bases and 3 bases, with 16 bases remaining between them. CDR3 amino acids: CASSVVPGTTHGNTIYF. The DNA of the CDR3 is TGTGCCAGCAGCGTAGTCCCAGGGACAACGCATGGAAACACCATATATTTT.

CDR3 region: CASSPGQGSYGYTF. As DNA, the CDR3 is TGTGCCAGCTCACCGGGACAGGGTTCCTATGGCTACACCTTC. V and J are TRBV18 and TRBJ1-2; 9 bases agree with TRBD1. The CDR3 runs 14 residues. The germline V gene encodes CDR1 KGHSH and CDR2 LQKENI. Unmatched junction bases numbered 3, after V lost 3 bases and J lost 4 bases.

The chain links TRBV5-1 to TRBJ2-3, with D possibly TRBD1 on 6 matching bases. The CDR3 loop spans 16 amino acids. Germline CDR1 reads SGHRS; CDR2 reads YFSETQ. V was pared by 4 bases and J by 0 bases, with 15 bases between. For the CDR3, the DNA is TGCGCCAGCAGCGCCGGGACAACTTCTAGCACAGATACGCAGTATTTT. Amino acids: CASSAGTTSSTDTQYF.

The J gene is TRBJ2-7, the V gene TRBV6-5; TRBD2 is a possible D gene (6 bases). CDR3 length: 13 residues. Trimming stripped 3 bases from V and 4 bases from J, with 10 bases between. Per germline, CDR1 MNHEY and CDR2 SVGAGI. CDR3 in DNA: TGTGCCAGCAGTTATGGAGGGATTTACGAGCAGTACTTC. It specifies CASSYGGIYEQYF.

This chain links TRBV5-4 with TRBJ2-3; D is unresolved. CDR3 length equals 13 residues. V was pared by 0 bases and J by 2 bases, with 4 bases between. Germline V gives CDR1 SGHNT, CDR2 YYREEE (reference sequence). DNA of the CDR3: TGTGCCAGCAGCTTGGCCAACACAGATACGCAGTATTTT. Translating it yields CASSLANTDTQYF.

The rearrangement uses TRBV7-2 and TRBJ2-3; either TRBD1 or TRBD2 may supply D (5 bases each). V lost 5 bases and J lost 5, with 11 bases in between. The CDR3 runs 13 residues. CDR1 is SGHTA, CDR2 FQGNSA, per germline. CDR3 protein: CASSIGTGDTQYF. CDR3 sequence (DNA): TGTGCCAGCAGCATAGGGACGGGAGATACGCAGTATTTT.

This chain joins TRBV29-1 and TRBJ2-5; D call uncertain. The J call may be mistaken, given a closer DNA end match to TRBJ2-7. CDR1 SQVTM and CDR2 ANQGSEA come from the germline V gene. The CDR3 has 14 residues. CDR3 region: CSVGVGYLDREQYF. CDR3 sequence (DNA): TGCAGCGTTGGGGTGGGCTATCTCGATCGCGAGCAGTACTTC.

The chain is built from TRBV6-6 and TRBJ2-7; maybe TRBD2 (6 bases). Trimming shortened V by 7 bases and J by 1 base, and 17 bases separated the two germline ends. Germline values: CDR1 MNHNY, CDR2 SVGAGI (reference sequence). The CDR3 has 15 amino acids. The CDR3 DNA reads TGTGCCAGCAACGACCCGGGGACTTCTTCCTACGAGCAGTACTTC. It encodes CASNDPGTSSYEQYF.

The V and J genes are TRBV6-1 and TRBJ2-7, with TRBD2 matching over 7 bases. Germline CDR1 MNHNS, CDR2 SASEGT. The CDR3 runs 15 residues. The junction had 5 bases not matched to a gene; V was cut back by 3 bases and J by 0 bases. CDR3 in DNA: TGTGCCAGCAGTGAGACTAGCAGGAGCTCCTACGAGCAGTACTTC. It translates to CASSETSRSSYEQYF.

The V gene is TRBV27, the J gene TRBJ2-7; no reliable D call. Trimming took 6 bases from V and 2 from J, leaving 14 bases between them. Germline CDR1 and CDR2: MNHEY and SMNVEV (reference sequence). CDR3 length equals 14 residues. The CDR3 sequence is CASSPRATPYEQYF. CDR3 sequence (DNA): TGTGCCAGCAGCCCAAGAGCTACCCCCTACGAGCAGTACTTC.

This chain links TRBV5-4 with TRBJ2-3; 9 bases map to TRBD1. V was pared by 1 base and J by 2 bases, with 2 bases of the junction left unmatched. CDR1 and CDR2 from the germline V gene are SGHNT and YYREEE (reference sequence). The CDR3 totals 15 residues. CDR3: CASSLRTGVTDTQYF. The CDR3 nucleotides are TGTGCCAGCAGCTTGAGGACAGGGGTCACAGATACGCAGTATTTT.

J is TRBJ2-2 and V is TRBV4-1; D unclear. V was pared by 4 bases and J by 9 bases, with 15 bases between. This CDR3 region has 14 residues. Germline V CDR1 and CDR2: MGHRA, YSYEKL. CDR3 protein: CASSPHGVGWELFF. The CDR3 DNA reads as TGCGCCAGCAGCCCACATGGGGTCGGGTGGGAGCTGTTTTTT.